The T cell receptor beta chain described here comes from a study of T cells after yellow fever vaccination. MiXCR was run by TCRdb on the 5' RACE reads, yielding one entry per CDR3 protein. The sample lists roughly 500,000 distinct CDR3 sequences, approximately 21% occurring once. Per the germline V gene, CDR1 is SGDLS and CDR2 is YYNGEE. V shed 4 bases, J shed 6 bases, and the junction held 7 bases outside the gene matches. This CDR3 has 14 residues. This clonotype has just a few counts. The V gene is TRBV9, the J gene TRBJ2-3; TRBD2 agrees at 8 bases. The material was PBMCs, obtained 15 days after the yellow fever booster vaccination. This TCR was sampled from a man younger than 45 who received the YFV17D yellow fever vaccine. CDR3 loop: CASSPGGVADTQYF. DNA for the CDR3: TGTGCCAGCAGCCCGGGGGGGGTCGCCGATACGCAGTATTTT.